The rows below give T cell receptor beta chains drawn from one sample of a study of blood T cell repertoires in COVID-19. Sequencing was performed with immunoSEQ multiplex PCR; in TCRdb, only in-frame clones are kept and a portion is missing. The sample has some 220,000 clones; roughly 84% are singletons. The sequencing sample was made of peripheral blood. These TCRs come from a man aged 45 to 65 with active or convalescent COVID-19. CDR3s include the opening cysteine and the closing phenylalanine or tryptophan. The D gene is left open where the match is weak. Some rows have no size entry. The others give once, few or many, or a class for an expanded clone.

V: TRBV4-3; size: once; J: TRBJ1-6; D: TRBD1; CDR3: CASSPGQTSSSYNSPLHF; DNA: TGCGCCAGCAGCCCGGGACAGACTTCGAGCTCCTATAATTCACCCCTCCACTTT
V: TRBV6-1; size: NA; J: TRBJ2-5; D: TRBD1; CDR3: CASSKGTGKETQYF; DNA: TGTGCCAGCAGTAAAGGGACAGGAAAAGAGACCCAGTACTTC
V: TRBV30; size: once; J: TRBJ2-1; D: TRBD2; CDR3: CAKTLAGRPWHEQFF; DNA: TGTGCCAAAACCTTAGCGGGACGGCCCTGGCATGAGCAGTTCTTC
V: TRBV2; size: NA; J: TRBJ2-5; D: NA; CDR3: CASSRQGQETQYF; DNA: TGTGCCAGTTCCCGGCAGGGGCAAGAGACCCAGTACTTC
V: TRBV2; size: NA; J: TRBJ2-5; D: TRBD2; CDR3: CASSWGLEETQYF; DNA: TGTGCCAGCAGTTGGGGACTAGAAGAGACCCAGTACTTC
V: TRBV27; size: NA; J: TRBJ1-6; D: TRBD1; CDR3: CASSSAGQGAYSPLHF; DNA: TGTGCCAGCAGTTCAGCGGGACAGGGGGCTTATTCACCCCTCCACTTT
V: TRBV5-6; size: NA; J: TRBJ2-1; D: TRBD1; CDR3: CASSSKTGDNEQFF; DNA: TGTGCCAGCAGCTCCAAGACAGGGGATAATGAGCAGTTCTTC
V: TRBV7-9; size: NA; J: TRBJ2-7; D: TRBD1; CDR3: CASSLVDRAVNEQYF; DNA: TGTGCCAGCAGCTTAGTAGACAGGGCGGTAAACGAGCAGTACTTC
V: TRBV7-8; size: NA; J: TRBJ2-3; D: NA; CDR3: CASSLAGDSADTQYF; DNA: TGTGCCAGCAGCTTAGCGGGGGACTCAGCAGATACGCAGTATTTT
V: TRBV18; size: NA; J: TRBJ2-7; D: TRBD2; CDR3: CASSPTLAGDEQYF; DNA: TGTGCCAGCTCACCAACACTAGCGGGCGACGAGCAGTACTTC
V: TRBV11-2; size: NA; J: TRBJ1-2; D: NA; CDR3: CASSLDRWRQKSGGYTF; DNA: TGTGCCAGCAGCTTAGACCGGTGGAGGCAGAAGTCGGGTGGCTACACCTTC
V: TRBV9; size: NA; J: TRBJ1-5; D: TRBD1; CDR3: CASSPTGNQPQHF; DNA: TGTGCCAGCAGCCCGACAGGGAATCAGCCCCAGCATTTT
V: TRBV7-2; size: NA; J: TRBJ1-1; D: TRBD1; CDR3: CASSLRGQTEAFF; DNA: TGTGCCAGCAGCTTAAGGGGGCAGACTGAAGCTTTCTTT
V: TRBV3-1/TRBV3-2; size: NA; J: TRBJ2-2; D: NA; CDR3: CASSQGLASAGELFF; DNA: TGTGCCAGCAGCCAAGGGTTAGCGTCCGCCGGGGAGCTGTTTTTT
V: TRBV19; size: NA; J: TRBJ1-5; D: TRBD1; CDR3: CASSTGQGNQPQHF; DNA: TGTGCCAGTAGTACCGGACAGGGCAATCAGCCCCAGCATTTT
V: TRBV6-1; size: NA; J: TRBJ1-2; D: NA; CDR3: CASSEALTTNYGYTF; DNA: TGTGCCAGCAGTGAAGCGCTTACTACTAACTATGGCTACACCTTC
V: TRBV10-2; size: few; J: TRBJ1-5; D: TRBD1; CDR3: CASSDRTGLQPQHF; DNA: TGCGCCAGCAGTGACCGGACAGGGCTTCAGCCCCAGCATTTT
V: TRBV29-1; size: NA; J: TRBJ1-1; D: NA; CDR3: CSVLLTRPNTEAFF; DNA: TGCAGCGTCCTACTGACGAGGCCGAACACTGAAGCTTTCTTT
V: TRBV27; size: NA; J: TRBJ1-2; D: TRBD1; CDR3: CASSSSAPRDRHSTNYGYTF; DNA: TGTGCCAGCAGTTCCTCCGCCCCCCGGGACAGGCATAGTACTAACTATGGCTACACCTTC
V: TRBV5-4; size: NA; J: TRBJ1-6; D: TRBD1; CDR3: CASSEGQGDNSPLHF; DNA: TGTGCCAGCAGCGAAGGACAGGGTGACAATTCACCCCTCCACTTT
V: TRBV5-6; size: NA; J: TRBJ2-3; D: NA; CDR3: CASSLLGTDTQYF; DNA: TGTGCCAGCAGCTTACTCGGCACAGATACGCAGTATTTT
V: TRBV5-6; size: NA; J: TRBJ2-6; D: NA; CDR3: CASSSGLSGANVLTF; DNA: TGTGCCAGCAGCTCTGGCCTTTCTGGGGCCAACGTCCTGACTTTC
V: TRBV5-1; size: NA; J: TRBJ1-6; D: TRBD1; CDR3: CASSAGSGGGNSPLHF; DNA: TGCGCCAGCAGCGCGGGCTCAGGGGGTGGTAATTCACCCCTCCACTTT
V: TRBV5-1; size: NA; J: TRBJ2-7; D: NA; CDR3: CASSLDGGPYEQYF; DNA: TGCGCCAGCAGCTTGGACGGGGGTCCCTACGAGCAGTACTTC
V: TRBV24-1; size: few; J: TRBJ1-4; D: TRBD1; CDR3: CATSDSRGPGEKLFF; DNA: TGTGCCACCAGTGATTCCAGGGGGCCTGGAGAAAAACTGTTTTTT
V: TRBV7-9; size: once; J: TRBJ1-3; D: TRBD1; CDR3: CASSSGQGSGNTIYF; DNA: TGTGCCAGCAGTAGTGGACAGGGCAGCGGAAACACCATATATTTT
V: TRBV28; size: NA; J: TRBJ2-7; D: NA; CDR3: CASSLYGGPSYEQYF; DNA: TGTGCCAGCAGTTTATACGGGGGTCCCTCCTACGAGCAGTACTTC
V: TRBV7-6; size: NA; J: TRBJ1-1; D: NA; CDR3: CASSLEPGANTEAFF; DNA: TGTGCCAGCAGCTTAGAGCCGGGTGCGAACACTGAAGCTTTCTTT
V: TRBV28; size: NA; J: TRBJ1-2; D: NA; CDR3: CASSGVDGLYGYTF; DNA: TGTGCCAGCAGTGGGGTAGACGGACTCTATGGCTACACCTTC